A single sample gave rise to the 14 T cell receptor beta chains below, sequenced in a study of blood T cell repertoires in COVID-19. This table comes from immunoSEQ multiplex PCR, and its TCRdb copy is limited to in-frame clones, with some not included. The profile covers approximately 170,000 clones, with more than 75% appearing a single time and roughly 5% taken by the ten largest. Sequencing was carried out using peripheral blood. All receptors derive from a young man with COVID-19, enrolled during active disease.

This clone has a single count. The rearrangement links TRBV29-1 to TRBJ2-7; 12 bases line up with TRBD2. This CDR3 contains 14 residues. Germline assignment: CDR1 SQVTM and CDR2 ANQGSEA. The V gene end was trimmed by 4 bases and the J gene end by 3 bases; junction bases not matched to a gene: 4. The CDR3 loop is CSVGLTSGSYEQYF. DNA for the CDR3: TGCAGCGTTGGATTGACTAGCGGGAGCTACGAGCAGTACTTC.

Here the CDR3 DNA reads TGTGCCAGCAGTGACTCCCTAGCGGGCAGAGGAACCCCAGATACGCAGTATTTT. Amino acids: CASSDSLAGRGTPDTQYF. V usage is TRBV6-4 and J usage is TRBJ2-3, with 8 bases fitting TRBD2. After removal of 0 bases from V and 4 bases from J, the junction contained 12 bases not matched to a gene. CDR1 MRHNA and CDR2 SNTAGT come from the germline V gene. This CDR3 comprises 18 residues.

In the case of this clone: The junction does not match germline at one end; this may be a read error. This chain links TRBV11-2 with TRBJ1-4; TRBD1 matches 7 bases. Germline V lookup: CDR1 SGHAT, CDR2 FQNNGV. The CDR3 is 15 amino acids. As DNA, the CDR3 is TGTGCCAGCAGCCTAACCACAGGGGTAGTCGAAAAACTGCTTTTT. Protein sequence: CASSLTTGVVEKLLF.

The gene calls are TRBV28 and TRBJ2-7, with D maybe TRBD2 (5 bases). The CDR3 extends over 13 amino acids. V lost 3 bases and J lost 6, with 12 bases in between. CDR1 and CDR2 (germline): MDHEN, SYDVKM. The CDR3 nucleotides read TGTGCCAGCAGTTTCCTGAGGGTCGGCGAGCAGTACTTC. Translated, it gives CASSFLRVGEQYF.

This chain uses TRBV3-1 (or the pseudogene TRBV3-2) with TRBJ2-2; 11 nucleotides agree with TRBD2. The junction had 11 bases not matched to a gene; V was cut back by 3 bases and J by 5 bases. This CDR3 has 18 residues. The V gene's germline CDR1 is LGHDT and CDR2 YNNKEL (reference sequence). CDR3: CASSHLAVAGGPTGELFF. The CDR3 region has the DNA TGTGCCAGCAGCCATTTAGCGGTAGCGGGAGGGCCGACCGGGGAGCTGTTTTTT.

This chain uses TRBV9 with TRBJ1-2; D unresolved. V was pared by 3 bases and J by 7 bases, with 10 bases between. Germline-derived CDR1 and CDR2 are SGDLS and YYNGEE. This CDR3 spans 12 amino acids. CDR3 sequence (DNA): TGTGCCAGCAGCGGGCGATCGGGTGGCTACACCTTC. Translating it yields CASSGRSGGYTF.

The chain employs TRBV6-5 and TRBJ2-1, with TRBD1 matching 10 bases. CDR1 is MNHEY, CDR2 SVGAGI, per germline. This CDR3 spans 16 amino acids. Trimming cost V 2 bases and J 4 bases; bases outside gene matches: 5. CDR3 sequence: CASSYPGQGKYNEQFF. In DNA form, the CDR3 reads TGTGCCAGCAGTTACCCGGGACAGGGGAAATACAATGAGCAGTTCTTC.

V and J are TRBV6-2 or TRBV6-3 and TRBJ1-1; possible D gene TRBD1, 5 bases. Trimming took 0 bases from V and 6 from J, leaving 11 bases between them. The germline V gene encodes CDR1 MNHEY and CDR2 SVGEGT. The CDR3 runs 14 residues. The CDR3 sequence is CASSYSRGGPEAFF. DNA of the CDR3: TGTGCCAGCAGTTACTCCCGGGGGGGTCCTGAAGCTTTCTTT.

CDR3 in DNA: TGTGCCAGCAGCCAAGAGCACAGAGCAGAAAAACTGTTTTTT. Amino acid sequence: CASSQEHRAEKLFF. The chain uses TRBV3-1 (or the pseudogene TRBV3-2) and TRBJ1-4; D remains unclear. Trimming shortened V by 0 bases and J by 8 bases, and 10 bases separated the two germline ends. CDR3 length: 14 residues. CDR1 and CDR2 from the germline V gene are LGHDT and YNNKEL (reference sequence).

CDR3 nucleotides: TGTGCCAGCAGTCCCGCCGCCGGGAGGGCATACGAGCAGTACTTC. This codes for CASSPAAGRAYEQYF. The chain joins TRBV27 to TRBJ2-7; 8 positions match TRBD2. The V segment lost 5 bases and the J segment 4 bases; nucleotides outside the gene matches: 10. Looked up from germline, CDR1 is MNHEY and CDR2 is SMNVEV (reference sequence). The CDR3 has 15 amino acids.

Concerning this clone: Other DNA sequences from this sample encode an identical CDR3 as well. The gene calls are TRBV28 and TRBJ2-7, with 10 nucleotides matching TRBD2. This CDR3 comprises 15 residues. Germline V lookup: CDR1 MDHEN, CDR2 SYDVKM. V gave up 2 bases and J gave up 5 bases; unmatched junction bases: 6. The CDR3 DNA is TGTGCCAGCAGTTTACGGCTAGCGGGAGCCCACGAGCAGTACTTC. Protein product: CASSLRLAGAHEQYF.

V is TRBV7-9 and J is TRBJ1-4, with 11 bases lining up with TRBD1. Germline V gives CDR1 SEHNR, CDR2 FQNEAQ (reference sequence). The J segment lost 2 bases and the V segment lost 5 bases, leaving 7 bases of the junction unmatched. This CDR3 is 17 amino acids long. CDR3 bases: TGTGCCAGCAGCGATCGGGACAGGGGGAGGACTAATGAAAAACTGTTTTTT. Protein sequence: CASSDRDRGRTNEKLFF.

The table lists this clone with a few counts. The rearrangement uses TRBV4-3 and TRBJ1-5; D is perhaps TRBD1 (5 bases). Germline loops: CDR1 LGHNA, CDR2 YSLEER. Trimming cost V 0 bases and J 5 bases, with 14 bases left between them. This CDR3 contains 16 residues. The CDR3 loop is CASSQDWGRADQPQHF. The CDR3 region has the DNA TGCGCCAGCAGCCAAGATTGGGGCAGGGCCGATCAGCCCCAGCATTTT.

The chain links TRBV29-1 to TRBJ2-7; TRBD2 agrees at 8 bases. The CDR3 covers 12 residues. V dropped 3 bases and J dropped 9; count of bases not matched to a gene: 7. Germline CDR1 and CDR2: SQVTM and ANQGSEA. The CDR3 sequence is CSVDSPGRVQYF. The DNA for the CDR3 is TGCAGCGTTGATTCCCCCGGGAGGGTGCAGTACTTC.